The 2 T cell receptor beta chains in this list originate from one sample, sequenced in a study of early T cells in non-severe SARS-CoV-2 infection (dated by TCRdb to about 2021). The library came from 5' RACE. The sample was run on a NextSeq 500. In-frame beta chains were kept once TCRdb had trimmed the public reads at Q25 with fastp and called clones with MiXCR. Here each entry gathers all rows of one CDR3 protein and keeps the most common genes and DNA. This sample is represented by about 26,000 distinct CDR3 sequences; 4% to 4.5% of them were singletons. The top ten clonotypes cover 6.2% of the sample. The sequenced sample was whole blood. These TCRs come from an adult who was a healthcare worker with PCR-confirmed SARS-CoV-2 infection or an uninfected control (not recorded which).

Points on this clonotype: This could be a read error, since a much larger clone is one nucleotide away. The chain recombines TRBV20-1 with TRBJ2-1; TRBD2 matches 10 bases. The germline V gene has CDR1 DFQATT and CDR2 SNEGSKA (reference sequence). CDR3 length equals 16 residues. V was pared by 3 bases and J by 2 bases, with 7 bases of the junction left unmatched. CDR3 DNA sequence: TGCAGTGCTAGTCTCCTAGCGGGAGTCACCTACAATGAGCAGTTCTTC. As protein: CSASLLAGVTYNEQFF.

The rearrangement uses TRBV10-2 and TRBJ1-5; no clear D gene. The CDR3 has 14 residues. With 8 bases removed from V and 0 bases from J, the gap between germline ends came to 11 bases. Germline loops: CDR1 WSHSY, CDR2 SAAADI. The CDR3 coding sequence is TGCGCCAGCCAGAGGGAGGATAGCAATCAGCCCCAGCATTTT. It codes for CASQREDSNQPQHF.